Only a few counts were recorded for the clone carrying this T cell receptor beta chain. CDR1 is SQVTM, CDR2 ANQGSEA, per germline. The CDR3 totals 12 residues. Deletions cut 2 bases from V and 4 bases from J, with 8 bases between. 0.5 to 1 ug RNA was reverse transcribed with random hexamers. A single record per CDR3 protein comes from TCRdb applying MiXCR to the immunoSEQ multiplex PCR reads. There are about 300,000 distinct CDR3 sequences in the sample; 85% occur only once, and around 0.12% lies in the top ten. Relapsing-remitting disease, either stable or active, was present in the treatment-naive patients who were the multiple sclerosis controls. TEMRA cells were FACS-enriched and CD8+ and CD4+ T cells negatively isolated. This sample was included in a study of CD8 T cells in Susac syndrome.

The receptor comes from a human donor with multiple sclerosis. V gene TRBV29-1 combines with J gene TRBJ1-1, with D perhaps matching TRBD1 (5 bases). Sequencing was done on a sample of CD8+ T cells from PBMCs. The CDR3 protein is CSVERGSTEAFF. Here the CDR3 DNA reads TGCAGCGTTGAAAGGGGAAGCACTGAAGCTTTCTTT.